The 17 T cell receptor beta chains given below trace back to one sample, sequenced in a study of cytomegalovirus exposure and HLA in healthy donors. The PCR contained 60 Vbeta and 13 Jbeta primers. Data came from immunoSEQ multiplex PCR; TCRdb stores just in-frame clones and leaves some out. The table shows roughly 80,000 clones, with roughly 76% occurring only once. Sequencing input: PBMCs. The origin of the receptors is a woman in her 30s in good health and CMV-seronegative.

In DNA, the CDR3 is TGTGCCAGCAGCCAATGGGGACAGGCTCTCGAGGCCCAGCATTTT. Its translation: CASSQWGQALEAQHF. This chain uses TRBV6-6 with TRBJ1-5, with 8 bases fitting TRBD1. Germline V gene sequence: CDR1 MNHNY, CDR2 SVGAGI (reference sequence). The CDR3 sequence is 15 residues long. V was pared by 6 bases and J by 11 bases, with 15 bases of the junction left unmatched.

The rearrangement links TRBV7-3 to TRBJ1-2; TRBD1 agrees at 11 bases. Unmatched junction bases numbered 11, after V lost 5 bases and J lost 3 bases. The CDR3 spans 17 residues. CDR1 SGHTA and CDR2 FQGTGA come from the germline V gene. This CDR3 is CASSPRGGQGADYGYTF. The CDR3 DNA reads TGTGCCAGCAGCCCACGGGGTGGACAGGGGGCGGACTATGGCTACACCTTC.

This clone has a handful of counts. The CDR3 DNA follows: TGCAGCGTTGAAACAGACTCCTACGAGCAGTACTTC. This translates into CSVETDSYEQYF. The rearrangement uses TRBV29-1 and TRBJ2-7, with unresolved D. The CDR3 runs to 12 residues. The V end was cut by 2 bases, the J end by 0 bases, with 5 bases between. Germline CDR1 and CDR2: SQVTM and ANQGSEA.

This chain links TRBV7-3 with TRBJ1-2, with 7 bases aligning to TRBD1. Germline V gene lookup returns CDR1 SGHTA and CDR2 FQGTGA. V gave up 5 bases and J gave up 0 bases; unmatched junction bases: 9. This CDR3 is 16 amino acids long. DNA of the CDR3: TGTGCCAGCAGCCAAGGTGGGACAGAAACTAACTATGGCTACACCTTC. It yields the protein CASSQGGTETNYGYTF.

CDR3 nucleotide sequence: TGTGCCAGTAGTACACTCACGGGAGGGACAAACTCTGAAAAACTGTTTTTT. The encoded protein is CASSTLTGGTNSEKLFF. The chain carries TRBV19 and TRBJ1-4; the D gene is possibly TRBD1 (6 bases). CDR1 and CDR2 (germline): LNHDA, SQIVND (reference sequence). V lost 4 bases to trimming and J lost 7 bases, with 22 bases between them. The CDR3 length is 17 residues. Using reference TRBV19 and TRBJ1-4 for the parts outside the CDR3, the full variable domain is DGGITQSPKYLFRKEGQNVTLSCEQNLNHDAMYWYRQDPGQGLRLIYYSQIVNDFQKGDIAEGYSVSREKKESFPLTVTSAQKNPTAFYLCASSTLTGGTNSEKLFFGSGTQLSVL.

V gene TRBV5-1 combines with J gene TRBJ2-3; 8 positions match TRBD2. The length of the CDR3 is 16 residues. V trimming: 0 bases; J trimming: 3 bases; junction bases outside the gene matches: 6. Germline CDR1 and CDR2: SGHRS and YFSETQ. The CDR3 DNA sequence: TGCGCCAGCAGCTTGGGTAGCGGGATAGGGACAGATACGCAGTATTTT. Its protein is CASSLGSGIGTDTQYF.

The count of this clone is one. V is TRBV30 and J is TRBJ1-3; D may be TRBD1 (5 bases). The V gene's germline CDR1 is GTSNPN and CDR2 SVGIG (reference sequence). The CDR3 runs 17 residues. V was pared by 1 base and J by 0 bases, with 16 bases between. The DNA for the CDR3 is TGTGCCTGGAGTGGCTTTGCAGGAGGGACCTCTGGAAACACCATATATTTT. Its translation is CAWSGFAGGTSGNTIYF.

The chain uses TRBV5-1 and TRBJ2-7; 10 bases align to TRBD1. There are 17 residues in the CDR3. Germline V gene lookup returns CDR1 SGHRS and CDR2 YFSETQ. Germline trimming cut 4 bases from V and 0 bases from J; bases unmatched to any gene: 10. In DNA form, the CDR3 reads TGCGCCAGCAGCCCGAGGACAGGGGGTCTAAACTCCTACGAGCAGTACTTC. This codes for CASSPRTGGLNSYEQYF.

The rearrangement uses TRBV30 and TRBJ2-4, with TRBD2 identical over 7 bases. Per germline, CDR1 GTSNPN and CDR2 SVGIG (reference sequence). This CDR3 is 13 amino acids long. With V trimmed by 4 bases and J by 8 bases, 8 bases remained unmatched. The CDR3, as DNA: TGTGCCTGGATAGGCGGGAGAGGAGACATTCAGTACTTC. Amino acids: CAWIGGRGDIQYF.

This clone has just a few counts. The rearrangement links TRBV18 to TRBJ1-1; 7 bases are shared with TRBD1. Germline V gives CDR1 KGHSH, CDR2 LQKENI. J lost 1 base, V lost 4 bases, and 9 bases had no gene match. This CDR3 is built from 16 residues. The CDR3 spells CASSRSPDRTNTEAFF. Here the CDR3 DNA reads TGTGCCAGCTCACGATCGCCGGACAGGACGAACACTGAAGCTTTCTTT.

V is TRBV7-6 and J is TRBJ1-3; 7 nucleotides align to TRBD1. V gave up 6 bases and J gave up 9 bases; unmatched junction bases: 11. This CDR3 spans 14 amino acids. Per germline, CDR1 SGHVS and CDR2 FNYEAQ. CDR3 loop: CASRAGQAAGTIYF. The CDR3 DNA sequence: TGTGCCAGCAGGGCCGGACAGGCCGCCGGCACCATATATTTT.

CDR3 nucleotide sequence: TGTGCCAGCAGGGAGGGACTAGCGAACACCGGGGAGCTGTTTTTT. Its protein product is CASREGLANTGELFF. The J gene is TRBJ2-2, the V gene TRBV28; 8 bases are shared with TRBD2. The CDR3 spans 15 residues. CDR1 and CDR2 from the germline V gene are MDHEN and SYDVKM. J was trimmed by 0 bases and V by 6 bases; bases with no gene match: 3.

Of note for this clone: The identical CDR3 is also encoded by other nucleotide sequences in the sample. In DNA form, the CDR3 reads TGTGCCAGCAGCCGAAGACAGGGTCTCATTGGAAACACCATATATTTT. It is translated as CASSRRQGLIGNTIYF. The rearrangement uses TRBV5-6 and TRBJ1-3, with 7 bases identical to TRBD1. J lost 3 bases, V lost 4 bases, and 10 bases had no gene match. The CDR3 consists of 16 residues. CDR1 SGHDT and CDR2 YYEEEE come from the germline V gene.

The chain carries TRBV7-9 and TRBJ1-2, with D perhaps matching TRBD1 (6 bases). The CDR3 loop spans 14 amino acids. The germline V gene encodes CDR1 SEHNR and CDR2 FQNEAQ (reference sequence). Between the trimmed V and J ends, which lost 4 bases and 7 bases, there was a span of 16 bases. Written as DNA, the CDR3 is TGTGCCAGCAGCTCCGCGAACAGGGATAGTGGCTACACCTTC. It is translated as CASSSANRDSGYTF.

This chain links TRBV5-1 with TRBJ1-1; D is perhaps TRBD1 (5 bases). Germline-derived CDR1 and CDR2 are SGHRS and YFSETQ. Trimming stripped 2 bases from V and 1 base from J, with 12 bases between. CDR3 length: 15 amino acids. CDR3: CASSLSGKPNTEAFF. The CDR3 DNA is TGCGCCAGCAGCTTATCAGGGAAACCGAACACTGAAGCTTTCTTT.

V is TRBV6-5 and J is TRBJ2-3, with 11 bases fitting TRBD2. The ends lost 2 bases at V and 3 bases at J; junction bases unmatched: 4. Germline values: CDR1 MNHEY, CDR2 SVGAGI. The CDR3 contains 16 residues. The CDR3, as DNA: TGTGCCAGCAGTTACCGACTAGCGGGGAGGACAGATACGCAGTATTTT. This sequence encodes CASSYRLAGRTDTQYF.

The chain recombines TRBV27 with TRBJ2-5; possibly TRBD2 for D (5 bases). The CDR3 consists of 13 residues. CDR1 and CDR2 from the germline V gene are MNHEY and SMNVEV (reference sequence). V was cut by 6 bases and J by 1 base, with 9 bases left in between. As DNA, the CDR3 is TGTGCCAGCAGCCGGACTTTCCAAGAGACCCAGTACTTC. This translates into CASSRTFQETQYF.